A single sample gave rise to the 9 T cell receptor beta chains below, sequenced in a study of cytomegalovirus exposure and HLA in healthy donors. Primers included in the PCR were 60 Vbeta and 13 Jbeta primers. The method was immunoSEQ multiplex PCR; TCRdb's version includes in-frame clones alone and lacks a portion of them. The clone table shows 50,000 to 70,000 clones, with the ten largest holding 8.9%. The material sequenced was PBMCs. The receptors stem from a man aged 50 to 60 in good health and CMV-seropositive.

A note on this clone: Other DNA sequences in the sample encode the same CDR3. J is TRBJ2-5 and V is TRBV9; TRBD2 aligns across 8 bases. With 0 bases clipped from V and 1 base from J, the junction kept 2 bases outside the gene matches. Germline assignment: CDR1 SGDLS and CDR2 YYNGEE. This CDR3 has 15 amino acids. In DNA form, the CDR3 reads TGTGCCAGCAGCGTAGCGGGGGGGCCCCAAGAGACCCAGTACTTC. Its protein product is CASSVAGGPQETQYF. Using reference TRBV9 and TRBJ2-5 for the parts outside the CDR3, the full variable domain is DSGVTQTPKHLITATGQRVTLRCSPRSGDLSVYWYQQSLDQGLQFLIQYYNGEERAKGNILERFSAQQFPDLHSELNLSSLELGDSALYFCASSVAGGPQETQYFGPGTRLLVL.

V gene TRBV5-3 combines with J gene TRBJ1-5; TRBD1 matches 10 bases. TRBV5-3 is filed as an ORF, its function uncertain. The CDR3 runs to 17 residues. V lost 4 bases, J lost 7 bases, and 14 bases stayed unmatched. The CDR3 coding sequence is TGTGCCAGAAGCCTACTATCGACAGGGGGCTGGGGACAGCCCCAGCATTTT. Its translation is CARSLLSTGGWGQPQHF.

The genes are TRBV7-8 and TRBJ1-1, with 7 nucleotides matching TRBD1. The CDR3 sequence is 16 residues long. The V gene's germline CDR1 is SGHVS and CDR2 FQNEAQ. V gave up 5 bases and J gave up 0 bases; unmatched junction bases: 9. For the CDR3, the DNA is TGTGCCAGCAGCCTTCGGACAGGTCCTATGAACACTGAAGCTTTCTTT. The encoded protein is CASSLRTGPMNTEAFF.

The rearrangement uses TRBV7-9 and TRBJ2-7; D remains unclear. V was shortened by 5 bases and J by 4 bases, with 18 bases between the two germline ends. This CDR3 comprises 15 residues. The germline CDR1 and CDR2 sequences are SEHNR and FQNEAQ (reference sequence). CDR3 DNA sequence: TGTGCCAGCAGCCGAGCGATAGCTCGAGGATACGAGCAGTACTTC. Translating it yields CASSRAIARGYEQYF.

The J gene is TRBJ2-1, the V gene TRBV19, with 9 positions matching TRBD2. V shed 1 base and J 9 bases; nucleotides not matched to a gene: 7. The CDR3 extends over 15 amino acids. CDR1 is LNHDA, CDR2 SQIVND, per germline (reference sequence). The CDR3 DNA reads TGTGCCAGTAGTATAGTCCGCGGGGGGGCCGGTGAGCAGTTCTTC. Its translation: CASSIVRGGAGEQFF.

The chain combines TRBV19 with TRBJ1-5; D is unclear. Germline V gives CDR1 LNHDA, CDR2 SQIVND (reference sequence). The CDR3 runs to 12 residues. The V and J ends lost 4 bases and 5 bases respectively, with 6 bases between them. This CDR3 reads CASSNRYQPQHF. The CDR3 nucleotides read TGTGCCAGTAGTAACAGATATCAGCCCCAGCATTTT.

This chain uses TRBV5-5 with TRBJ1-1; TRBD1 aligns across 8 bases. V lost 4 bases to trimming and J lost 3 bases; unmatched junction nucleotides: 14. The V gene's germline CDR1 is SGHKS and CDR2 YYEKEE (reference sequence). This CDR3 has 17 residues. This CDR3 is CASSEGQGIKWYTEAFF. As DNA, the CDR3 is TGTGCCAGCAGCGAAGGACAGGGAATAAAATGGTACACTGAAGCTTTCTTT.

Comments on this clone: Its ends do not fully match the called genes, so a read error is possible. The gene calls are TRBV7-7 and TRBJ2-1; D not resolved. CDR3 length: 15 residues. Per the germline V gene, CDR1 is SSHAT and CDR2 is FNYEAQ (reference sequence). Here the CDR3 reads CASSLALDQDNEQFF. The CDR3 nucleotides read TGTGCTAGCAGCTTAGCCTTAGACCAGGACAATGAGCAGTTCTTC.

The V call is TRBV7-2, the J call TRBJ2-7, with TRBD1 as a possible D gene (5 bases). There are 12 residues in the CDR3. The germline gives CDR1 SGHTA, CDR2 FQGNSA. Trimming took off 6 bases at V and 6 bases at J, with 12 bases between the two ends. The CDR3: CASSPGGAEQYF. The CDR3 bases are TGTGCCAGCAGTCCAGGTGGGGCCGAGCAGTACTTC.